What follows are 10 T cell receptor beta chains derived from one specimen sequenced in a study of preoperative IRX-2 immunotherapy in early breast cancer (dated by TCRdb to the late 2010s). Sample treatment or condition, as interpreted from the label and publication: preoperative locoregional IRX-2 cytokine immunotherapy. The library came from the immunoSEQ multiplex PCR assay. TCRdb limited this immuneACCESS table to in-frame rearrangements with V and J called. A share of clones is missing; checked studies link under half to unresolved V genes, and the rest is unexplained. This sample lists about 28,000 clones; 70% to 85% were detected once. About 3.2% of the sample rests with the top ten. This specimen was taken from a patient treated with IRX-2 immunotherapy. The source of these receptors is a human donor with breast cancer.

This sequence joins TRBV6-7 and TRBJ2-7; no firm D call. TRBV6-7 is recorded as an ORF, its role being uncertain. The CDR3 totals 13 residues. V was clipped by 5 bases and J by 5 bases, with 13 bases between them. In nucleotides, the CDR3 is TGTGCCAGCAGTGTTATCGGCTGGGACGAGCAGTACTTC. It encodes CASSVIGWDEQYF.

The rearrangement uses TRBV18 and TRBJ1-3; 8 bases match TRBD1. The germline gives CDR1 KGHSH, CDR2 LQKENI. The CDR3 consists of 15 residues. V trimming: 3 bases; J trimming: 4 bases; junction bases outside the gene matches: 5. In DNA, the CDR3 is TGTGCCAGCTCACCCCAGGGGGCGAAGGGAAACACCATATATTTT. Protein product: CASSPQGAKGNTIYF.

This clone was seen more than once but under ten times. The chain couples TRBV6-8 to TRBJ1-1; possible D gene TRBD1, 5 bases. Germline assignment: CDR1 MNHGY and CDR2 SAAAGT. This CDR3 has 13 amino acids. V gave up 5 bases and J gave up 0 bases, with 7 bases separating them. This chain's CDR3 is CASSRGMNTEAFF. The CDR3 bases are TGTGCCAGCAGTAGGGGCATGAACACTGAAGCTTTCTTT.

V is TRBV29-1 and J is TRBJ2-2; TRBD1 matches at 7 bases. In germline, CDR1 is SQVTM, CDR2 ANQGSEA. The CDR3 covers 14 residues. With 4 bases clipped from V and 6 bases from J, the junction kept 8 bases outside the gene matches. CDR3 nucleotide sequence: TGCAGCGTTGGTAGGGGGCGAGCACCCGGGGAGCTGTTTTTT. This sequence encodes CSVGRGRAPGELFF.

CDR3 sequence reads: CASSLRQGAGANVLTF. DNA for the CDR3: TGTGCCAGCAGCTTACGACAGGGGGCCGGGGCCAACGTCCTGACTTTC. The rearrangement links TRBV7-6 to TRBJ2-6; 10 positions match TRBD1. V trimming: 2 bases; J trimming: 4 bases; junction bases outside the gene matches: 2. The CDR3 spans 16 residues. Germline CDR1 is SGHVS and CDR2 is FNYEAQ.

The gene calls are TRBV11-3 and TRBJ1-5; D is unresolved. This CDR3 is 15 amino acids long. The ends were cut back, 0 bases at V and 8 bases at J, with 14 bases in the middle. The germline gives CDR1 SGHNT, CDR2 YENEEA. CDR3 protein: CASSLDAGRWEPQHF. DNA of the CDR3: TGTGCCAGCAGCTTAGATGCCGGACGGTGGGAGCCCCAGCATTTT.

The rearrangement uses TRBV11-3 and TRBJ2-2; 8 bases match TRBD1. Trimming removed 1 base from V and 4 bases from J; junction bases left unmatched: 5. The CDR3 spans 16 residues. CDR1 and CDR2 from the germline V gene are SGHNT and YENEEA. The CDR3 sequence: CASSLGGRGLTGELFF. The CDR3 region has the DNA TGTGCCAGCAGCTTAGGGGGCAGGGGGCTCACCGGGGAGCTGTTTTTT.

The CDR3: CASSSLQGYDLYGYTF. CDR3 sequence (DNA): TGTGCCAGCAGTTCTCTACAGGGATACGATCTTTATGGCTACACCTTC. The chain carries TRBV6-8 and TRBJ1-2, with a weak D call TRBD1 (6 bases). Trimming shortened V by 4 bases and J by 5 bases, and 20 bases separated the two germline ends. From germline, CDR1 is MNHGY and CDR2 SAAAGT. The CDR3 covers 16 residues.

J is TRBJ1-6 and V is TRBV30; tentatively, D is TRBD1 (5 bases). In germline, CDR1 is GTSNPN, CDR2 SVGIG (reference sequence). The V end lost 1 base, the J end lost 9 bases, and 10 bases lay between the germline ends. CDR3 size: 13 residues. CDR3 residues: CAWSGGAGSPLHF. Here the CDR3 DNA reads TGTGCCTGGAGTGGAGGGGCGGGTTCACCCCTCCACTTT.

This clone appeared once. CDR3 DNA sequence: TGTGCCAGCAGCTTAGGGCAGCCCCCCTACGAGCAGTACTTC. The encoded protein is CASSLGQPPYEQYF. The genes are TRBV11-3 and TRBJ2-7; D is unresolved. Trimming pared 1 base from V and 2 bases from J, leaving 9 bases between. This CDR3 region has 14 residues. Germline assignment: CDR1 SGHNT and CDR2 YENEEA.